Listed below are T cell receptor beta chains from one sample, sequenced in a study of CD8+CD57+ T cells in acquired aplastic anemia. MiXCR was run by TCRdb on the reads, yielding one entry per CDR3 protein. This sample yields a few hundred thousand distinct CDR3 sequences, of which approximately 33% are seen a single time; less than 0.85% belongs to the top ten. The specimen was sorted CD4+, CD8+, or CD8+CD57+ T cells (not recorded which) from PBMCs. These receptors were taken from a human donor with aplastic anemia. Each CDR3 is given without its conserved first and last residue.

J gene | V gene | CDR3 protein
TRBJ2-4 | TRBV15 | ATSREKGLKNIQY
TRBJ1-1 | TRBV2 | ASFLDTEAF
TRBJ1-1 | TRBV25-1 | ASSHRRQGPTEAF
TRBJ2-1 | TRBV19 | ASSIRTSGEQF
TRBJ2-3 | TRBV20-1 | SAERDSDTGTQY
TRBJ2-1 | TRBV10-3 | AISGSTYNEQF
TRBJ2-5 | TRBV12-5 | ASGGGGETQY
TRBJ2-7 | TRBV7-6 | ASSQGGAYEQY
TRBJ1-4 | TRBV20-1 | SAPEGGSVDEKLF
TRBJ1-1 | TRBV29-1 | SVEGVLNTEAF
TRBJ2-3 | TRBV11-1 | ASSLGDLAGRPRDTQY
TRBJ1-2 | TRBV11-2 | ASSPDGTGGGYGYT
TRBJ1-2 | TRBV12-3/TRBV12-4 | ASSLMTGDALGYT
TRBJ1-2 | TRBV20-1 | SARESRQGFYGYT
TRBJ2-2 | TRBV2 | ASSIDSNTGELF
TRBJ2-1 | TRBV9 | ASAPAFRGNEQF
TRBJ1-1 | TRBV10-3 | ASSRGRGSFVNTEAF
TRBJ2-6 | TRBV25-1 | ASRAGLGQDTSGANVLT
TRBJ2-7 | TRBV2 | ASISMGRISYEQY
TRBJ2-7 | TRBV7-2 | ASSLTGLLSSYEQY
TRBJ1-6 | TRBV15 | ATSRGNSPLH
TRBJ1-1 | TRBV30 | AWSGQFTEAF
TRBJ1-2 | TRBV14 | ASSQVRGDGYT
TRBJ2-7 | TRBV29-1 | SGREAWEQY
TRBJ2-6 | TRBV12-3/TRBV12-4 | ASGPTTGANVLT
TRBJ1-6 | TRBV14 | ASSQVGAGNSPLH
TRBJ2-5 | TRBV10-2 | ASGDREHQTRETQY
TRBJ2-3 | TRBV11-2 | ANSQGGVGTDTQY
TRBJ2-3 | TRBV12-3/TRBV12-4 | ASSRTTLVRGTDTQY
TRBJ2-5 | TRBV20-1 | SARPGGGISFSETQY
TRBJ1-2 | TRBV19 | ASNRDRRNYGYT
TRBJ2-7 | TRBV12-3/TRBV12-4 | ASRGGIYEQY
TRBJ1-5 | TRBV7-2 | ASSLVGQGHQPQH
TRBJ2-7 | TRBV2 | ASAIDRISYEQY
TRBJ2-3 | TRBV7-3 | AGSLNPGDTQY
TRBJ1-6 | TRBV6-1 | ASSQGYSPLH
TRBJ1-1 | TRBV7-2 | ASSLNPTGNTEAF